This T cell receptor beta chain was profiled in a study of blood T cell repertoires in COVID-19. This table comes from immunoSEQ multiplex PCR, and its TCRdb copy is limited to in-frame clones, with some not included. Seen here are tens of thousands of clones, 75% to 85% observed once, and the top ten hold approximately 7.1%. This clone was counted only a few times. This TCR was recovered from a human donor in a cohort sampled during active COVID-19. The sequencing input was peripheral blood.

CDR3 sequence reads: CASRPQDRGHQPQHF. The CDR3 nucleotides read TGTGCCAGCAGACCCCAGGACAGGGGACATCAGCCCCAGCATTTT. The chain recombines TRBV28 with TRBJ1-5; 9 bases fit TRBD1. V shed 6 bases, J shed 5 bases, and the junction held 8 bases outside the gene matches. The CDR3 extends over 15 amino acids. Germline CDR1 and CDR2: MDHEN and SYDVKM.